The text below deals with one T cell receptor (beta chain). Its antigen is currently unknown. The data stem from a study of T cell responses to AZD1222 COVID-19 vaccine. Whole-study findings and limits: Clonal diversity was possibly underestimated, and white British individuals and females predominated among donors. Regions left unmutated in variants are reportedly the target of nearly half of spike-specific TCRs. Spike-specific TCR breadth and depth grew following two AZD1222 doses. No repertoire was sampled before or during the peak T cell response, only after it.

TCRdb keeps only in-frame clones here, not all; method: immunoSEQ multiplex PCR. The sample yields about 130,000 clones, about 90% seen once. V was trimmed by 4 bases and J by 7 bases, leaving 17 bases between them. Germline CDR1 and CDR2: SGHNT and YYREEE (reference sequence). CDR3 size: 15 residues. The rearrangement links TRBV5-4 to TRBJ1-4, with D possibly being TRBD1 (5 bases). The source of this sequence is an adult in good health. The material was peripheral blood, obtained on day 0 of AZD1222 vaccination. Here the CDR3 DNA reads TGTGCCAGCAGCCCCACCGGGACCCTGGGTGAAAAACTGTTTTTT. Its protein is CASSPTGTLGEKLFF.